These T cell receptor beta chains were read from a single sample in a study of T cell responses to AZD1222 COVID-19 vaccine. The table came from immunoSEQ multiplex PCR; TCRdb's copy has only in-frame clones and leaves some out. The sample shows 150,000 to 200,000 clones, around 88% of them seen only once. Sequencing was performed on peripheral blood, taken 28 days after the second AZD1222 dose. These receptors were obtained from an adult who received the AZD1222 COVID-19 vaccine. CDR3s include the opening cysteine and the closing phenylalanine or tryptophan. A D gene is named only where the DNA matches it firmly. Part of the rows lack a size; the others show once, few, many or a class for expanded clones.

TRBJ2-7 - TRBD1 TRBV29-1 TGCAGCGTACGACAGGGTGTAGAGCACGAGCAGTACTTC CSVRQGVEHEQYF
TRBJ1-2 - - TRBV6-5 TGTGCCAGCAGCCGAGACAACAAGGGGCCTGGGGGCTACACCTTC CASSRDNKGPGGYTF
TRBJ1-1 - - TRBV9 TGTGCCAGCAGCGTAGGACAGTACACTGAAGCTTTCTTT CASSVGQYTEAFF
TRBJ1-5 - TRBD1 TRBV7-3 TGTGCCAGCAGTTTCCGGGGGAAGGGGGCCACCGAAAAAGGGCCCCAGCATTTT CASSFRGKGATEKGPQHF
TRBJ2-7 few TRBD1 TRBV10-3 TGTGCCATCCGAGGACAGGGCTACGAGCAGTACTTC CAIRGQGYEQYF
TRBJ1-4 once - TRBV6-5 TGTGCCAGCAGTTACTCGGCCGGGACACCGAATGAAAAACTGTTTTTT CASSYSAGTPNEKLFF
TRBJ2-3 once - TRBV19 TGTGCCAGTAGGGGGCGAGGGTTCGGGGATACGCAGTATTTT CASRGRGFGDTQYF
TRBJ2-5 - - TRBV4-1 TGCGCCAGCAGCCAAGTCGCCCGAGGGACCCAGTACTTC CASSQVARGTQYF
TRBJ1-1 - - TRBV6-5 TGTGCCAGCAGTTATACCGGCGGAAAGAACACTGAAGCTTTCTTT CASSYTGGKNTEAFF
TRBJ2-5 - - TRBV7-9 TGTGCCAGCAGCCCTCAAGAGACCCAGTACTTC CASSPQETQYF
TRBJ2-7 - TRBD1 TRBV7-3 TGTGCCAGCAGCCTCTCTCGGACAGGGAACGAGCAGTACTTC CASSLSRTGNEQYF
TRBJ2-3 - - TRBV30 TGTGCCTGGAACATTCAGGGGAAGGGGACAGATACGCAGTATTTT CAWNIQGKGTDTQYF
TRBJ1-5 - - TRBV7-2 TGTGCCAGCAGCTTAGAAGGGGTTCAGCCCCAGCATTTT CASSLEGVQPQHF
TRBJ1-5 - TRBD1 TRBV18 TGTGCCAGCTCATCAATATTTTTGGGACAGGGGTATAGCAATCAGCCCCAGCATTTT CASSSIFLGQGYSNQPQHF
TRBJ2-1 - - TRBV13 TGTGCCAGCAGCTTGACTAGTACCTACAATGAGCAGTTCTTC CASSLTSTYNEQFF
TRBJ1-5 - - TRBV19 TGTGCCAGTAGTATAATTACCCGGGCCGAGGGGTTTAATCAGCCCCAGCATTTT CASSIITRAEGFNQPQHF
TRBJ1-6 - TRBD1 TRBV6-5 TGTGCCAGCAGCGTTAATGGACAGGGCGCTTCACCCCTCCACTTT CASSVNGQGASPLHF
TRBJ2-3 once TRBD2 TRBV2 TGTGCCAGCAGTGAAGCGTATAGCGGGGGAGCAGATACGCAGTATTTT CASSEAYSGGADTQYF
TRBJ1-2 - - TRBV5-4 TGTGCCAGCAGCCTTGTGCGCGATTCTAACTATGGCTACACCTTC CASSLVRDSNYGYTF
TRBJ1-6 - - TRBV7-3 TGTGCCAGCAGCTTAAGGGCGGGTGGGCTTAATTCACCCCTCCACTTT CASSLRAGGLNSPLHF
TRBJ2-3 few TRBD1 TRBV9 TGTGCCAGCAGCCCACCAGGGGGACAGGGTTCAGATACGCAGTATTTT CASSPPGGQGSDTQYF